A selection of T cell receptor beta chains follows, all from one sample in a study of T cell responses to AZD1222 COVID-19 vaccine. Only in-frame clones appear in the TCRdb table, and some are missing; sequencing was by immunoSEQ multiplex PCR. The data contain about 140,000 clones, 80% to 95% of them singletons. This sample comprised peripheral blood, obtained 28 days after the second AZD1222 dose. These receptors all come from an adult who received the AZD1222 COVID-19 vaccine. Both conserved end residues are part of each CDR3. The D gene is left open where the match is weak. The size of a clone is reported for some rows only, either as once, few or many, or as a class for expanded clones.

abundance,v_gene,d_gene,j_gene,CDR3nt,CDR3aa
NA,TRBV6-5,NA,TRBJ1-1,TGTGCCAGCACCCCCTTACTGTACAGGGACACTGAAGCTTTCTTT,CASTPLLYRDTEAFF
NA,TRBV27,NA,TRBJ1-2,TGTGCCAGCAGTTTAGGGCAGGCCAACTATGGCTACACCTTC,CASSLGQANYGYTF
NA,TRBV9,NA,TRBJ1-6,TGTGCCAGCAGCGTAGAGGGGGACTCCAAACCTAATTCACCCCTCCACTTT,CASSVEGDSKPNSPLHF
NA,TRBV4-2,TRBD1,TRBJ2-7,TGTGCCAGCAGCCAAGAGGGACAGGGGGTGTTCTACGAGCAGTACTTC,CASSQEGQGVFYEQYF
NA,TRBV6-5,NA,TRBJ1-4,TGTGCCAGCAGTTATCGGGGAACTAATGAAAAACTGTTTTTT,CASSYRGTNEKLFF
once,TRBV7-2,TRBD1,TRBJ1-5,TGTGCCAGCAGCGTAACAGGGGGCAATCAGCCCCAGCATTTT,CASSVTGGNQPQHF
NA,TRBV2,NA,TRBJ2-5,TGTGCCAGCAGTGAAGTCGGAGTCGGGACCCAGTACTTC,CASSEVGVGTQYF
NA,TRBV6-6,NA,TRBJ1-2,TGTGCCAGCAGTTACTCGGGGCAGAACTATGGCTACACCTTC,CASSYSGQNYGYTF
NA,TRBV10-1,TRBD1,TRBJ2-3,TGCGCCAGCAGCCCGACAGGGTATCGGTTCAATACGCAGTATTTT,CASSPTGYRFNTQYF
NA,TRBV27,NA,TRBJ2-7,TGTGCCAGCAGTTTATCGAAGGGCTCCTACGAGCAGTACTTC,CASSLSKGSYEQYF
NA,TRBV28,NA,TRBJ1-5,TGTGCCAGCAGTTCCCGGGACGGAGAAGGTCGGCAGCCCCAGCATTTT,CASSSRDGEGRQPQHF
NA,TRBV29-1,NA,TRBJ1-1,TGCAGCGTTGAAGCTTCCAGAATAGGGACTGAAGCTTTCTTT,CSVEASRIGTEAFF
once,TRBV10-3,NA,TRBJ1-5,TGTGCCATCAGTGAGGAAGCCCAAAATCAGCCCCAGCATTTT,CAISEEAQNQPQHF
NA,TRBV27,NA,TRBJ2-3,TGTGCCAGCAGTTTAAGGTCACCAGTCTGGGCCACAGATACGCAGTATTTT,CASSLRSPVWATDTQYF
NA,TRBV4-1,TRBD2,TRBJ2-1,TGCGCCAGCAGCCCTACCGGAGGGAGCGGGAGGGAAGATGAGCAGTTCTTC,CASSPTGGSGREDEQFF
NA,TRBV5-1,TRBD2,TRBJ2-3,TGCGCCAGCAGCTTGTTGACTAGCGGAAGCACAGATACGCAGTATTTT,CASSLLTSGSTDTQYF
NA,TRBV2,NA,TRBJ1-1,TGTGCCAGTAGTGGACAGCTGAACACTGAAGCTTTCTTT,CASSGQLNTEAFF
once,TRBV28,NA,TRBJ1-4,TGTGCCAGCAGTCCTCGGGGCGGCGGGGAAAAACTGTTTTTT,CASSPRGGGEKLFF
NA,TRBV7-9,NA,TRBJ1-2,TGTGCCAGCAGCCCGGGACCGATTAGGAACTATGGCTACACCTTC,CASSPGPIRNYGYTF
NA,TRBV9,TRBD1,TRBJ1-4,TGTGCCAGCGGAAGACAGGGAGGGAATGAAAAACTGTTTTTT,CASGRQGGNEKLFF
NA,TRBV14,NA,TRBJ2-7,TGTGCCAGCAGCCAAGAAAGGACAGTCGACGAGCAGTACTTC,CASSQERTVDEQYF
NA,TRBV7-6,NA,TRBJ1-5,TGTGCCAGCAGCTTAGAAGCACGGCAGCCCCAGCATTTT,CASSLEARQPQHF
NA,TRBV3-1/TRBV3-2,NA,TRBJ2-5,TGTGCCAGCAGCTCCCGAGGAGCGGGCTTTGAAGAGACCCAGTACTTC,CASSSRGAGFEETQYF
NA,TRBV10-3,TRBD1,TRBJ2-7,TGTGCCATCCGGACAGGGAACTCCTACGAGCAGTACTTC,CAIRTGNSYEQYF
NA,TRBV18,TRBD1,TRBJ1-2,TGTGCCAGCTCACCCCCGGGACAGTATGGCTACACCTTC,CASSPPGQYGYTF
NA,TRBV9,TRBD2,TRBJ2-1,TGTGCCAGCAGCCTAAACCCCCCCGAAAAGAGCGGGAGTTCCTACAATGAGCAGTTCTTC,CASSLNPPEKSGSSYNEQFF
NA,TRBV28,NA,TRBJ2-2,TGTGCCAGCAGCGGAATCAGGGGTAACACCGGGGAGCTGTTTTTT,CASSGIRGNTGELFF
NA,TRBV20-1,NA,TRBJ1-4,TGCAGTGCTAGTTTAGGGAATGAAAAACTGTTTTTT,CSASLGNEKLFF
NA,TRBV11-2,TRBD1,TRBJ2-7,TGTGCCAGCAGCTTAGATCGGGGGACAGGGGTCGGGTACGAGCAGTACTTC,CASSLDRGTGVGYEQYF
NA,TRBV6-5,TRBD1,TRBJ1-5,TGTGCCAGCAGTCCGGGACAGCTACATCAGCCCCAGCATTTT,CASSPGQLHQPQHF
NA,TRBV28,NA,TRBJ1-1,TGTGCCAGCAGTACACAGAAAGGGGAGAACACTGAAGCTTTCTTT,CASSTQKGENTEAFF
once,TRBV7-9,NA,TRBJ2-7,TGTGCCAGCAGCGAACCCGGGATCCCCTACGAGCAGTACTTC,CASSEPGIPYEQYF
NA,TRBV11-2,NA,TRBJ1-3,TGTGCCAGCAGCCCCGGACAGGGAAACACCATATATTTT,CASSPGQGNTIYF